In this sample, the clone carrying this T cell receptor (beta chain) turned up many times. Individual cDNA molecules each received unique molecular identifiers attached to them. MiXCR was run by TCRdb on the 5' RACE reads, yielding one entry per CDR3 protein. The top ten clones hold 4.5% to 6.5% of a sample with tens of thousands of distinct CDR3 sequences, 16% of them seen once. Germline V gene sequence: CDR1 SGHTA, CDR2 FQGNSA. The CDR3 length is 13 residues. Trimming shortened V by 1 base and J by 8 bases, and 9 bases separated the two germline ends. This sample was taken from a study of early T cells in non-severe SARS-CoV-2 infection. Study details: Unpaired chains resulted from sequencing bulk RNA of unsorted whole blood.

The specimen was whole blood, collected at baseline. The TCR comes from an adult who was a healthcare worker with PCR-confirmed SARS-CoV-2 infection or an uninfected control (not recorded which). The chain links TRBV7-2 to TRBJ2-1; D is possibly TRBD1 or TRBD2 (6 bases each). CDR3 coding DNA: TGTGCCAGCAGCTTAGAGAGGGGGGATGAGCAGTTCTTC. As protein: CASSLERGDEQFF.